Presented here are 5 T cell receptor beta chains from one specimen sequenced in a study of patients and donors after allogeneic stem cell transplantation. TCRdb reprocessed the RT-PCR reads with MiXCR, giving one entry per CDR3 protein. The sample consists of tens of thousands of distinct CDR3 sequences, around 48% of them appearing once. Sequenced input: blood, either unsorted or a sorted T cell fraction (not recorded which). The source of these receptors is a human donor who was either an allogeneic HSCT recipient or a stem cell or donor lymphocyte infusion donor (not recorded which). It is not recorded whose cells these are; they may come from a transplant donor.

The chain joins TRBV29-1 to TRBJ1-5, with D unclear. Trimming left V 4 bases short and J 5 bases short, with 9 bases between. The CDR3 contains 12 residues. Germline CDR1 SQVTM, CDR2 ANQGSEA. CDR3 coding DNA: TGCAGCGTTGGGGATTTTTATCAGCCCCAGCATTTT. Its translation is CSVGDFYQPQHF.

This clonotype was detected only a few times. The V gene is TRBV4-3, the J gene TRBJ1-3; TRBD1 might be the D (5 bases). This CDR3 is built from 18 residues. The germline V gene has CDR1 LGHNA and CDR2 YSLEER. V shed 0 bases and J shed 0 bases, with 15 bases lying between them. CDR3 sequence reads: CASSQDGSQGLSGNTIYF. CDR3 DNA sequence: TGCGCCAGCAGCCAAGATGGGTCTCAGGGACTCTCTGGAAACACCATATATTTT.

The genes are TRBV4-1 and TRBJ1-1; D is ambiguous. The CDR3 consists of 15 residues. Germline V lookup: CDR1 MGHRA, CDR2 YSYEKL. V was clipped by 4 bases and J by 4 bases, with 16 bases between them. The CDR3 protein is CASSLIELAGTEAFF. DNA for the CDR3: TGCGCCAGCAGCCTAATCGAGTTGGCAGGCACTGAAGCTTTCTTT.

CDR3 DNA sequence: TGTGCCACCAGCAGAGATATTGCTAGCGGGAACTACAATGAGCAGTTCTTC. Translated, it gives CATSRDIASGNYNEQFF. This chain connects TRBV15 to TRBJ2-1, with 9 bases matching TRBD2. CDR3 length: 17 amino acids. J gave up 3 bases and V 0 bases, and 6 bases lay outside the gene matches. Per the germline V gene, CDR1 is LNHNV and CDR2 is YYDKDF (reference sequence).

The chain uses TRBV20-1 and TRBJ2-4, with 10 bases fitting TRBD2. CDR1 DFQATT and CDR2 SNEGSKA come from the germline V gene (reference sequence). This CDR3 comprises 18 residues. With 6 bases clipped from V and 0 bases from J, the junction kept 14 bases outside the gene matches. As DNA, the CDR3 is TGCAGTGCAATGCGACTAACTAGCGGGATATTAGCCAAAAACATTCAGTACTTC. Its protein product is CSAMRLTSGILAKNIQYF.